This T cell receptor (beta chain) was found in a study of Graves' ophthalmopathy and Graves' hyperthyroidism. Researchers took RNA transcripts and amplified TCR beta CDR3 regions from them. Second-round multiplex PCR came after a first-round RT-PCR that employed HTBI primers. MiXCR, applied by TCRdb to the multiplex PCR reads, yields one record per CDR3 protein. Among fewer than 600,000 distinct CDR3 sequences, under 15% were seen once, and the ten largest hold 8% to 10%. The sample holds many counts of this clonotype. Lactation, pregnancy, uncontrolled infections and other autoimmune diseases were all grounds for excluding patients. Orbital computed tomography and thyroid ultrasound, along with TRAb, serum thyroxine and clinical symptoms, underpinned diagnosis. V lost 8 bases and J 8 bases, leaving 24 bases between the germline ends. The CDR3 is 15 residues long. The germline V gene has CDR1 MGHRA and CDR2 YSYEKL.

J is TRBJ1-2 and V is TRBV4-1; a weak D match, TRBD1 (5 bases). This receptor was taken from a woman in her 30s with Graves' ophthalmopathy. Sequences were obtained from blood. CDR3 in DNA: TGCGCCAGCGCTTTTAGTCTCCAGGGTCCGGGGGGCTACACCTTC. This codes for CASAFSLQGPGGYTF.